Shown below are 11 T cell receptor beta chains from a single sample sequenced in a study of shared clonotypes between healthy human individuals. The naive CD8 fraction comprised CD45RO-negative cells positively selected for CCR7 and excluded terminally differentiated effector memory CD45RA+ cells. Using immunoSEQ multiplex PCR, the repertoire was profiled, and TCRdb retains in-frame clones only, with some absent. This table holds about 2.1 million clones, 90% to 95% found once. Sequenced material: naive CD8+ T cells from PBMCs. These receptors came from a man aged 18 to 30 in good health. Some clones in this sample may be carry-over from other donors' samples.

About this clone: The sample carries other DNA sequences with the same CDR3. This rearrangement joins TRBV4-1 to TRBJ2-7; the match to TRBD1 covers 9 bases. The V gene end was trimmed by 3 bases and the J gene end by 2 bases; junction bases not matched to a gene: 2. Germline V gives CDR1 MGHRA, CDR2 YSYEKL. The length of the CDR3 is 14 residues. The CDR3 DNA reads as TGCGCCAGCAGCCAGGACAGGGGAACCTACGAGCAGTACTTC. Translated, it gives CASSQDRGTYEQYF.

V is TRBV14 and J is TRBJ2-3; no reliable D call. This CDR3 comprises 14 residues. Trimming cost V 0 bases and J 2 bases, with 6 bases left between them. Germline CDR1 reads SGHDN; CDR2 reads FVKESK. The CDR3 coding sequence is TGTGCCAGCAGCCAAGAGGGATTCACAGATACGCAGTATTTT. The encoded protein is CASSQEGFTDTQYF. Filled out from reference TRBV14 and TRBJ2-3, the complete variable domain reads EAGVTQFPSHSVIEKGQTVTLRCDPISGHDNLYWYRRVMGKEIKFLLHFVKESKQDESGMPNNRFLAERTGGTYSTLKVQPAELEDSGVYFCASSQEGFTDTQYFGPGTRLTVL.

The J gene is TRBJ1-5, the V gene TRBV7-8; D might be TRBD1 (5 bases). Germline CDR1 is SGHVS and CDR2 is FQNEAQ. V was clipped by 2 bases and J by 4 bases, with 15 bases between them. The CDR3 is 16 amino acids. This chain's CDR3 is CASSLSVGTGNQPQHF. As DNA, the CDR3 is TGTGCCAGCAGCTTATCGGTCGGGACGGGTAATCAGCCCCAGCATTTT.

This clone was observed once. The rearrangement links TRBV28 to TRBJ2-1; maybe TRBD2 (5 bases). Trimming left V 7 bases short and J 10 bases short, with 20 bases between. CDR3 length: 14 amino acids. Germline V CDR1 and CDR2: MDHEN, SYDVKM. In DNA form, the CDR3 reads TGTGCCAGCACAAGGAAACGGGAAGGGCGGGAGCAGTTCTTC. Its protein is CASTRKREGREQFF.

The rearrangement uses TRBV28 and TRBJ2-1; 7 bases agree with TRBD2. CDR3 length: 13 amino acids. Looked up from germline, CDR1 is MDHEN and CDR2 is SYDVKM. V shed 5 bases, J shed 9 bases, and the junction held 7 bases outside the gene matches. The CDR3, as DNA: TGTGCCAGCAGTCCCTGGGGGGGAAGTGAGCAGTTCTTC. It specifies CASSPWGGSEQFF.

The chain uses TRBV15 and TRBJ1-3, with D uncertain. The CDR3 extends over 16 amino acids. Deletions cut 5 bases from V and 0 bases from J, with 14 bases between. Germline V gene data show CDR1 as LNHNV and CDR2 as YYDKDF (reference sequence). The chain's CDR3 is CATSVGGHFSGNTIYF. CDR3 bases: TGTGCCACCAGCGTTGGAGGGCACTTCTCTGGAAACACCATATATTTT.

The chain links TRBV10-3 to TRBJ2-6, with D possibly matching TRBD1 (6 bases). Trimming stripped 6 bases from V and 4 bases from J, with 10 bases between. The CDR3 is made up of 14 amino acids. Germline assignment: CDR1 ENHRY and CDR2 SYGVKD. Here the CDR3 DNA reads TGTGCCATCAGGACAGGTGCCGGGGCCAACGTCCTGACTTTC. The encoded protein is CAIRTGAGANVLTF.

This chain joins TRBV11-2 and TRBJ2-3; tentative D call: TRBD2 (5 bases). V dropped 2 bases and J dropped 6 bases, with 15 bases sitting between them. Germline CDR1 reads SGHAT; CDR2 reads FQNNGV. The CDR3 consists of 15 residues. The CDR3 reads CASSLSGIRSDTQYF. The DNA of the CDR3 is TGTGCCAGCAGCTTATCCGGGATACGTAGCGATACGCAGTATTTT.

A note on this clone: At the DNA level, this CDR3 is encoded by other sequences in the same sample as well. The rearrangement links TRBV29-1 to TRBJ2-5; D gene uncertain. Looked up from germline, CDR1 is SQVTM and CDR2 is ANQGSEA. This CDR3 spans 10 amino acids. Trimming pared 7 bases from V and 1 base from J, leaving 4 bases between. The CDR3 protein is CSAAQETQYF. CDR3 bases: TGCAGCGCCGCCCAAGAGACCCAGTACTTC.

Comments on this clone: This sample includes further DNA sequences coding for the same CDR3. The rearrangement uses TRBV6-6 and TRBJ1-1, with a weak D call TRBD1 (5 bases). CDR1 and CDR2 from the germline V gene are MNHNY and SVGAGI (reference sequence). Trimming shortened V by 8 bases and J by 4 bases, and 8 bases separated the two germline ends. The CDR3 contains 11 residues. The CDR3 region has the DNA TGTGCCAGCTGGGGGGGCACTGAAGCTTTCTTT. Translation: CASWGGTEAFF.

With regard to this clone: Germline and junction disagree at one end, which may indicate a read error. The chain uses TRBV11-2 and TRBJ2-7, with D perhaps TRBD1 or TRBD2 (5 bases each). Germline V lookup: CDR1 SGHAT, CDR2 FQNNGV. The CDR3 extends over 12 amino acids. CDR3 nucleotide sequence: TGTGCCAGCAGCTTAGCCTGGGACGAGCATTACTTC. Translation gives CASSLAWDEHYF.